This T cell receptor beta chain was documented in a study of response to subunit inactivated influenza vaccine. The table lists this clonotype with many counts. What it binds is unknown. Study observations and caveats: The authors offered the suggestion that each seasonal influenza vaccination recruits few new T cells.

MiXCR, applied by TCRdb to the RT-PCR reads, yields one record per CDR3 protein. The sample lists a few hundred thousand distinct CDR3 sequences; 14% were seen once. The CDR3 runs 15 residues. V gave up 6 bases and J gave up 4 bases; unmatched junction bases: 7. The sample here was PBMCs from blood, taken 11 to 12 days after vaccination. The origin of this receptor is a man aged 50 to 59 who received an inactivated influenza vaccine. This sequence joins TRBV12-3 or TRBV12-4 and TRBJ1-1; TRBD1 matches at 11 bases. CDR3 bases: TGTGCCAGCAGCCTTCGGACAGGGGGCGGCACTGAAGCTTTCTTT. Its translation is CASSLRTGGGTEAFF.